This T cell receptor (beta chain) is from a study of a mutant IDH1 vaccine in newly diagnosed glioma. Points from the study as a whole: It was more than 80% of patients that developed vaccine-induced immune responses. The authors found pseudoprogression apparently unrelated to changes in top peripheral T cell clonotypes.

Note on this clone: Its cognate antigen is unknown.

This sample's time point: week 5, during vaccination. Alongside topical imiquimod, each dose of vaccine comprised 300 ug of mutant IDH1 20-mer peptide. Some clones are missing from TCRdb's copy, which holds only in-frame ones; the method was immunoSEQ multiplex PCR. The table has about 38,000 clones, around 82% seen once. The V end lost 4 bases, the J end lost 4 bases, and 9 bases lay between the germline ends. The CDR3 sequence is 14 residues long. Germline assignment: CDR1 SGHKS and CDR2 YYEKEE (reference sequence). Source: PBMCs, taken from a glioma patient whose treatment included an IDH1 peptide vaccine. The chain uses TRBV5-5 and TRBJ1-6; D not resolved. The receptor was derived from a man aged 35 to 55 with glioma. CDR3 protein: CASSRTVYNSPLHF. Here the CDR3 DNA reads TGTGCCAGCAGCCGGACGGTTTATAATTCACCCCTCCACTTT. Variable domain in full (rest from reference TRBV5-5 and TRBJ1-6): DAGVTQSPTHLIKTRGQQVTLRCSPISGHKSVSWYQQVLGQGPQFIFQYYEKEERGRGNFPDRFSARQFPNYSSELNVNALLLGDSALYLCASSRTVYNSPLHFGNGTRLTVT.